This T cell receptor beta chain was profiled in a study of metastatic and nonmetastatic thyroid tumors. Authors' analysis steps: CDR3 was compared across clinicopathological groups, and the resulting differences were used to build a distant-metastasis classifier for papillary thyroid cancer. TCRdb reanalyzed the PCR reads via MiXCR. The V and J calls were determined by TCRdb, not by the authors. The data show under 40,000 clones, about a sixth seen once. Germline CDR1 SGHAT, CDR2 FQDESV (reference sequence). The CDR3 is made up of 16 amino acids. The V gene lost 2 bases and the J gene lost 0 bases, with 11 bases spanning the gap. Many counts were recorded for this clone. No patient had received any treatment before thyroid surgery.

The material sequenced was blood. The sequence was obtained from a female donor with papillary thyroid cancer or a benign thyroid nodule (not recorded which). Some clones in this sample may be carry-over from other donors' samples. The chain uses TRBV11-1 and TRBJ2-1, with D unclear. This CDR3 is CASSLTGQLSYNEQFF. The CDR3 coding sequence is TGTGCCAGCAGCTTAACGGGTCAGCTCTCCTACAATGAGCAGTTCTTC.